This T cell receptor (beta chain) was retrieved from a study of blood T cell repertoires in COVID-19. This table comes from immunoSEQ multiplex PCR, and its TCRdb copy is limited to in-frame clones, with some not included. The table has approximately 290,000 clones, around 90% seen once. CDR1 is SEHNR, CDR2 FQNEAQ, per germline (reference sequence). V lost 5 bases to trimming and J lost 5 bases; unmatched junction nucleotides: 15. This CDR3 comprises 18 residues. The clonotype originates from a man aged 18 to 29 with active or convalescent COVID-19. The specimen sequenced was peripheral blood. V is TRBV7-9 and J is TRBJ2-2; 9 nucleotides align to TRBD2. This CDR3 reads CASSRLEVLAGLTGELFF. CDR3 sequence (DNA): TGTGCCAGCAGCCGTTTGGAGGTGCTAGCGGGATTAACCGGGGAGCTGTTTTTT.